This T cell receptor beta chain is drawn from a study of T cell responses to AZD1222 COVID-19 vaccine. Turning to the study itself: Doses given second, at about 4 or about 12 weeks, were pooled.

Trimming took off 0 bases at V and 3 bases at J, with 13 bases between the two ends. The CDR3 has 16 residues. Germline V lookup: CDR1 LGHNA, CDR2 YNFKEQ. General observations from the study: Repertoire sampling happened only post peak T cell response. Targets within unmutated variant regions were reportedly found for nearly half of spike-specific TCRs.

The assay was immunoSEQ multiplex PCR, and TCRdb's table has in-frame clones only and misses some. In the table there are 150,000 to 200,000 clones, over 75% of which are singletons. Concerning this clone: No antigen is known for it.

The chain combines TRBV4-2 with TRBJ2-3; D may be TRBD2 (5 bases). The receptor comes from an adult in good health. The sample here was peripheral blood, taken on day 0 of AZD1222 vaccination. The CDR3 nucleotides read TGTGCCAGCAGCCAAGATTGGCCTTCGGGGACAGATACGCAGTATTTT. Its translation is CASSQDWPSGTDTQYF.